This passage covers 27 T cell receptor beta chains from one sample sequenced in a study of blood T cells in healthy people across ages. Primers used in a second PCR of roughly 7 to 12 cycles were a sample-barcoded 5' primer and a J-beta primer mix. TCRdb recomputed calls from the 5' RACE reads with MiXCR, one row per CDR3 protein. This table holds 700,000 to 900,000 distinct CDR3 sequences, around 24% found once. This same sample was also taken into another study, of T cells of mothers and their children.

Sequencing used blood. All receptors derive from a boy between 10 and 17 years old in good health.

In this sample, this clonotype turned up a few times. This chain connects TRBV15 to TRBJ2-4; 12 positions agree with TRBD2. V lost 4 bases to trimming and J lost 0 bases; unmatched junction nucleotides: 7. In germline, CDR1 is LNHNV, CDR2 YYDKDF (reference sequence). The CDR3 contains 18 residues. The CDR3 DNA reads as TGTGCCACCAGCACTCTAGCGGGGGGGCCCCAAGCCAAAAACATTCAGTACTTC. Translation gives CATSTLAGGPQAKNIQYF.

This clonotype was seen at least ten times. The CDR3 DNA reads TGTGCCACCTCCCCGGGACTAGCGGTGGATACGCAGTATTTT. Its protein is CATSPGLAVDTQYF. The V and J genes are TRBV10-3 and TRBJ2-3; 11 bases are shared with TRBD2. Germline CDR1 and CDR2: ENHRY and SYGVKD. With V trimmed by 10 bases and J by 6 bases, 9 bases remained unmatched. This CDR3 region has 14 residues.

CDR3 in DNA: TGCAGTGCTAGTCGGGCTAGCGGGGGGGCCAAGGAGACCCAGTACTTC. Encoded protein: CSASRASGGAKETQYF. The V call is TRBV20-1, the J call TRBJ2-5; 12 nucleotides match TRBD2. The trim removed 3 bases at V and 5 bases at J, leaving 10 bases unmatched. This CDR3 comprises 16 residues. Germline loops: CDR1 DFQATT, CDR2 SNEGSKA (reference sequence).

The chain joins TRBV29-1 to TRBJ1-2; 11 positions agree with TRBD1. CDR3 size: 13 residues. Unmatched junction bases numbered 3, after V lost 7 bases and J lost 2 bases. Germline values: CDR1 SQVTM, CDR2 ANQGSEA. In DNA, the CDR3 is TGCAGCGCTGGACAGGGGGCGAACTATGGCTACACCTTC. This gives the protein CSAGQGANYGYTF.

This clonotype was detected a few times. V gene TRBV10-3 combines with J gene TRBJ1-6; TRBD1 matches at 10 bases. The CDR3 runs to 14 residues. The V gene's germline CDR1 is ENHRY and CDR2 SYGVKD. Losses at the gene ends were 6 bases for V and 10 bases for J; bases not matched to a gene: 6. CDR3 in amino acids: CAIRGQGTRSPLHF. In DNA, the CDR3 is TGTGCCATCAGGGGACAGGGGACGAGGTCACCCCTCCACTTT.

This clonotype turned up a few times. V usage is TRBV27 and J usage is TRBJ2-5; TRBD1 is a possible D gene (6 bases). Matching the DNA end better, TRBJ2-7 makes the J call doubtful. Germline CDR1 and CDR2: MNHEY and SMNVEV (reference sequence). The CDR3 covers 14 residues. The CDR3 DNA reads TGTGCCAGCAGTCCTCAGGGGTCCTCCTACGAGCAGTACTTC. This codes for CASSPQGSSYEQYF.

The sample holds a few counts of this clonotype. This chain connects TRBV29-1 to TRBJ2-5; D is unresolved. The germline gives CDR1 SQVTM, CDR2 ANQGSEA. This CDR3 comprises 13 residues. Trimming shortened V by 7 bases and J by 2 bases, and 14 bases separated the two germline ends. The CDR3: CSASLGKQETQYF. The CDR3 DNA reads as TGCAGCGCGTCCCTGGGGAAGCAAGAGACCCAGTACTTC.

This clonotype was seen a few times. The rearrangement links TRBV11-2 to TRBJ1-1; 7 bases match TRBD1. Germline V CDR1 and CDR2: SGHAT, FQNNGV. With V trimmed by 2 bases and J by 0 bases, 12 bases remained unmatched. CDR3 length: 18 amino acids. Written as DNA, the CDR3 is TGTGCCAGCAGCTTAAGAGCAGGGGGTGGGTACATGAACACTGAAGCTTTCTTT. Protein product: CASSLRAGGGYMNTEAFF. Based on the CDR3 plus reference TRBV11-2 and TRBJ1-1, the full variable domain is EAGVAQSPRYKIIEKRQSVAFWCNPISGHATLYWYQQILGQGPKLLIQFQNNGVVDDSQLPKDRFSAERLKGVDSTLKIQPAKLEDSAVYLCASSLRAGGGYMNTEAFFGQGTRLTVV.

This clonotype was picked up a small number of times. In DNA, the CDR3 is TGTGCCAGCAGCTTGTTACAGGGTTACAACACCGGGGAGCTGTTTTTT. As protein: CASSLLQGYNTGELFF. The chain combines TRBV7-2 with TRBJ2-2, with D maybe TRBD1 (6 bases). Germline loops: CDR1 SGHTA, CDR2 FQGNSA. This CDR3 comprises 16 residues. The ends were cut back, 3 bases at V and 2 bases at J, with 13 bases in the middle.

The chain combines TRBV4-3 with TRBJ2-1, with 7 bases identical to TRBD2. This CDR3 has 13 residues. V was clipped by 0 bases and J by 13 bases; unmatched bases: 6. Looked up from germline, CDR1 is LGHNA and CDR2 is YSLEER. CDR3 sequence (DNA): TGCGCCAGCAGCCAAGACCGGGACTACCATCAGTTCTTC. This sequence encodes CASSQDRDYHQFF.

The chain carries TRBV29-1 and TRBJ2-5; the match to TRBD2 covers 8 bases. With V trimmed by 4 bases and J by 5 bases, 6 bases remained unmatched. The CDR3 is 13 amino acids. Germline CDR1 and CDR2: SQVTM and ANQGSEA. The CDR3 sequence: CSVGRTSWETQYF. CDR3 nucleotide sequence: TGCAGCGTTGGCCGGACTAGCTGGGAGACCCAGTACTTC.

The V call is TRBV6-5, the J call TRBJ2-5, with 8 bases aligning to TRBD1. Germline V gives CDR1 MNHEY, CDR2 SVGAGI. The CDR3 contains 14 residues. V was clipped by 0 bases and J by 3 bases; unmatched bases: 0. The CDR3 sequence is CASSYSTGEETQYF. DNA for the CDR3: TGTGCCAGCAGTTACTCGACAGGGGAAGAGACCCAGTACTTC.

The chain is built from TRBV7-9 and TRBJ2-1; D unresolved. In germline, CDR1 is SEHNR, CDR2 FQNEAQ (reference sequence). Trimming left V 5 bases short and J 2 bases short, with 10 bases between. The CDR3 runs 14 residues. The CDR3 loop is CASSTASAYNEQFF. CDR3 DNA sequence: TGTGCCAGCAGCACGGCTTCAGCCTACAATGAGCAGTTCTTC.

This clonotype has just a few counts. This chain joins TRBV5-1 and TRBJ2-3; tentatively, D is TRBD2 (6 bases). From germline, CDR1 is SGHRS and CDR2 YFSETQ. V lost 3 bases to trimming and J lost 0 bases, with 14 bases between them. The CDR3 extends over 16 amino acids. The CDR3 DNA reads TGCGCCAGCAGCTCCCTAGGCGGGGTCAGCACAGATACGCAGTATTTT. This sequence encodes CASSSLGGVSTDTQYF.

This clonotype was observed many times. The gene calls are TRBV7-3 and TRBJ2-5; perhaps TRBD1 as D (6 bases). Germline lookup yields CDR1 SGHTA and CDR2 FQGTGA. The CDR3 loop spans 14 amino acids. V was trimmed by 6 bases and J by 5 bases, leaving 16 bases between them. CDR3 amino acids: CASSRQGPGETQYF. CDR3 in DNA: TGTGCCAGCAGTCGTCAGGGGCCTGGGGAGACCCAGTACTTC.

There are a few counts of this clonotype. V usage is TRBV6-2 or TRBV6-3 and J usage is TRBJ2-5; D is undetermined. V lost 2 bases to trimming and J lost 5 bases, with 6 bases between them. This CDR3 region has 12 residues. Germline values: CDR1 MNHEY, CDR2 SVGEGT. CDR3 region: CASSYDPETQYF. CDR3 nucleotides: TGTGCCAGCAGTTACGACCCGGAGACCCAGTACTTC.

In this sample, this clonotype turned up a few times. The gene calls are TRBV7-9 and TRBJ2-5; TRBD2 might be the D (6 bases). The germline V gene has CDR1 SEHNR and CDR2 FQNEAQ (reference sequence). The CDR3 consists of 13 residues. The ends were cut back, 4 bases at V and 4 bases at J, with 10 bases in the middle. CDR3 DNA: TGTGCCAGCAGCTCCAGACTAGTAGAGACCCAGTACTTC. Its translation: CASSSRLVETQYF.

Only a few counts were recorded for this clonotype. One end of the junction varies from germline; a read error may be responsible. The chain recombines TRBV5-5 with TRBJ2-1; 8 bases fit TRBD1. Germline values: CDR1 SGHKS, CDR2 YYEKEE (reference sequence). The CDR3 spans 12 residues. The CDR3 DNA is TGTGCCAGCAGCCACTTGGACAGGGAGCGGTTCTTC. Translation: CASSHLDRERFF.

This chain links TRBV11-1 with TRBJ1-1; D unclear. Germline assignment: CDR1 SGHAT and CDR2 FQDESV (reference sequence). V was cut by 1 base and J by 8 bases, with 8 bases left in between. The length of the CDR3 is 12 residues. CDR3 coding DNA: TGTGCCAGCAGCTTAGGGAGAATGGAAGCTTTCTTT. Translating gives CASSLGRMEAFF.

This clonotype was detected a few times. This sequence joins TRBV29-1 and TRBJ1-4; D unclear. V shed 1 base and J shed 5 bases, with 2 bases lying between them. The CDR3 loop spans 11 amino acids. CDR1 and CDR2 from the germline V gene are SQVTM and ANQGSEA. The CDR3 nucleotides read TGCAGCGTTGAAGTGAATGAAAAACTGTTTTTT. Its protein is CSVEVNEKLFF.

This clonotype has more than one count but fewer than ten. The chain is built from TRBV28 and TRBJ1-4; 9 bases align to TRBD1. J gave up 8 bases and V 5 bases, and 6 bases lay outside the gene matches. The CDR3 totals 14 residues. Germline V CDR1 and CDR2: MDHEN, SYDVKM. The DNA for the CDR3 is TGTGCCAGCAGTCAGGGACAGGGAAGGGAAAAACTGTTTTTT. This sequence encodes CASSQGQGREKLFF.

This clonotype was detected only a few times. J is TRBJ2-7 and V is TRBV29-1, with D perhaps matching TRBD2 (6 bases). Trimming took off 4 bases at V and 3 bases at J, with 7 bases between the two ends. Germline V gene sequence: CDR1 SQVTM, CDR2 ANQGSEA. This CDR3 has 11 residues. The CDR3 nucleotides are TGCAGCGTTGGCGGGGTCTACGAGCAGTACTTC. It encodes CSVGGVYEQYF.

This clonotype was observed a few times. V and J are TRBV5-6 and TRBJ2-5; D possibly corresponds to TRBD1 (6 bases). Looked up from germline, CDR1 is SGHDT and CDR2 is YYEEEE. The CDR3 contains 12 residues. Trimming left V 3 bases short and J 12 bases short, with 15 bases between. The CDR3 nucleotides read TGTGCCAGCAGCTCTCAGGGGACCGAGGAGTACTTC. It codes for CASSSQGTEEYF.

This clonotype was detected a few times. The rearrangement uses TRBV29-1 and TRBJ2-5; D gene uncertain. The ends were cut back, 6 bases at V and 4 bases at J, with 15 bases in the middle. The CDR3 spans 13 residues. From germline, CDR1 is SQVTM and CDR2 ANQGSEA. For the CDR3, the DNA is TGCAGCGTGGCAGTTGGGCAGGCAGAGACCCAGTACTTC. Encoded protein: CSVAVGQAETQYF.

This clonotype was counted only a few times. This chain connects TRBV20-1 to TRBJ2-1; 7 bases line up with TRBD1. The DNA end is more similar to TRBJ2-7, so the J call may be wrong. The CDR3 has 12 amino acids. Per the germline V gene, CDR1 is DFQATT and CDR2 is SNEGSKA (reference sequence). The CDR3 loop is CSGIDRVYEQYV. The CDR3 DNA reads as TGCAGTGGAATAGACAGGGTCTACGAGCAGTACGTC.

The V and J genes are TRBV12-3 or TRBV12-4 and TRBJ1-1, with TRBD1 identical over 7 bases. J was trimmed by 2 bases and V by 6 bases; bases with no gene match: 6. This CDR3 has 14 amino acids. The CDR3 reads CASRTGIENTEAFF. As DNA, the CDR3 is TGTGCCAGCAGGACAGGGATTGAAAACACTGAAGCTTTCTTT.

CDR3 loop: CASRTGNYEQYF. DNA for the CDR3: TGTGCCAGCAGGACGGGGAACTACGAGCAGTACTTC. The V gene is TRBV6-2 or TRBV6-3, the J gene TRBJ2-1; TRBD2 might be the D (5 bases). Gene TRBJ2-7 matches the end of the DNA better, so the J call may be wrong. Germline V CDR1 and CDR2: MNHEY, SVGEGT. CDR3 length: 12 residues.